The source of this T cell receptor beta chain is a study of T cells expressing NK-cell markers. Study results and caveats: A range of about 1.0-7.5% of CD8+ T cells consisted of dominant NKG2C+ clonotypes in 5 or 6 donors.

The CDR3 is 15 residues long. Germline V gene data show CDR1 as MGHRA and CDR2 as YSYEKL. With UMIs, 5'RACE template switching was used to make TCR beta cDNA. From the 5' RACE reads, TCRdb lists one entry per CDR3 protein and no DNA. In all, the sample yields 150,000 to 180,000 distinct CDR3 sequences. With respect to this clonotype: Its antigen is as yet unknown.

V gene TRBV4-1 combines with J gene TRBJ2-7; the D call from TCRdb, TRBD2, cannot be confirmed without DNA. The receptor was derived from a woman in her forties or fifties in good health. Material: blood T cells: a sorted CD56 or NKG2C T cell subset, CD4+ or CD8+ T cells, or bulk PBMC T cells (not recorded which). The CDR3 here is CASRPTSDPSYEQYF.